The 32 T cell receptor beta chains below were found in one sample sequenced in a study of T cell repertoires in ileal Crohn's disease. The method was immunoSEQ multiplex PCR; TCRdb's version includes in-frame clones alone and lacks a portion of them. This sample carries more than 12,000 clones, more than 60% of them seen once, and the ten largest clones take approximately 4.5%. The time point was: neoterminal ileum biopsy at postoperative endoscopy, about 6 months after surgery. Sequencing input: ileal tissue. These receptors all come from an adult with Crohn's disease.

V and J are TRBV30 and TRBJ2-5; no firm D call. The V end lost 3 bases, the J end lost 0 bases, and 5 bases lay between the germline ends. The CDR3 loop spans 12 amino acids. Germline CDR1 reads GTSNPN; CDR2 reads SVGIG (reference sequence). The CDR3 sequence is CAWRENQETQYF. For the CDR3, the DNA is TGTGCCTGGAGGGAGAACCAAGAGACCCAGTACTTC. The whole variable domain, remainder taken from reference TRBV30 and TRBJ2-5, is SQTIHQWPATLVQPVGSPLSLECTVEGTSNPNLYWYRQAAGRGLQLLFYSVGIGQISSEVPQNLSASRPQDRQFILSSKKLLLSDSGFYLCAWRENQETQYFGPGTRLLVL.

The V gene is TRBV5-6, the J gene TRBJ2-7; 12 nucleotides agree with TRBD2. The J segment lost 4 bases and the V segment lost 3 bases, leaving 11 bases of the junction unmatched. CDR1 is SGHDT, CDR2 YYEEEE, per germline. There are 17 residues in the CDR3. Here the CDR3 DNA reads TGTGCCAGCAGCTCGGAACAAAGACTAGCGGGAGTTTACGAGCAGTACTTC. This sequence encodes CASSSEQRLAGVYEQYF.

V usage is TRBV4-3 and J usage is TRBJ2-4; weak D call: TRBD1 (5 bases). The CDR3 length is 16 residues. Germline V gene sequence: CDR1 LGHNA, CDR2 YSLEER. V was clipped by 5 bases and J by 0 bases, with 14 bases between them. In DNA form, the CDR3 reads TGCGCCAGCAGCGCCCGCATGGGGCTAGCCAAAAACATTCAGTACTTC. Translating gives CASSARMGLAKNIQYF.

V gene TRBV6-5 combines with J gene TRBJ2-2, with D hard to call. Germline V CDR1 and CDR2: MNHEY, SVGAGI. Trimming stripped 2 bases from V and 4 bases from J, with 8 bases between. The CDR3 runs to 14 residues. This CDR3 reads CASSYPESTGELFF. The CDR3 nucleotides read TGTGCCAGCAGTTACCCGGAAAGCACCGGGGAGCTGTTTTTT.

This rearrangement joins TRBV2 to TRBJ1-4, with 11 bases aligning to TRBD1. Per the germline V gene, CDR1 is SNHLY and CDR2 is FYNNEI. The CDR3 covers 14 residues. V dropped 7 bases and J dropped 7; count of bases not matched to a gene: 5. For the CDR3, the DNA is TGTGCCAGCAAAAGGACAGGGGGCATTGAAAAACTGTTTTTT. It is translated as CASKRTGGIEKLFF.

For the CDR3, the DNA is TGTGCCAGCAGTCCGTCGGGGGGACCTTATACGCAGTATTTT. It translates to CASSPSGGPYTQYF. J is TRBJ2-3 and V is TRBV27; 7 bases are shared with TRBD2. CDR1 MNHEY and CDR2 SMNVEV come from the germline V gene (reference sequence). The CDR3 totals 14 residues. Trimming removed 5 bases from V and 7 bases from J; junction bases left unmatched: 9.

The CDR3 sequence: CASSEGSLNTGELFF. In DNA, the CDR3 is TGCGCCAGCAGCGAGGGTAGCTTGAACACCGGGGAGCTGTTTTTT. This rearrangement joins TRBV5-1 to TRBJ2-2, with D possibly matching TRBD2 (5 bases). Between the trimmed V and J ends, which lost 4 bases and 1 base, there was a span of 11 bases. From germline, CDR1 is SGHRS and CDR2 YFSETQ. The length of the CDR3 is 15 residues.

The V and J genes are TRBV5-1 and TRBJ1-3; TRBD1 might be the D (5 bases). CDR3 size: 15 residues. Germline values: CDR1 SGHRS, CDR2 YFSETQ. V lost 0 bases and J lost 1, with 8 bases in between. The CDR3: CASSLGSGSGNTIYF. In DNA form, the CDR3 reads TGCGCCAGCAGCTTGGGGTCAGGGTCTGGAAACACCATATATTTT.

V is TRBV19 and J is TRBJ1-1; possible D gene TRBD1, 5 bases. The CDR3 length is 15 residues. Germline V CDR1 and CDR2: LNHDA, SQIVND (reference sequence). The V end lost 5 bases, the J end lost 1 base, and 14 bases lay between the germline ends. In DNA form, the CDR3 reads TGTGCCAGTAGTCCCCGTCCCGGACAGAACACTGAAGCTTTCTTT. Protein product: CASSPRPGQNTEAFF.

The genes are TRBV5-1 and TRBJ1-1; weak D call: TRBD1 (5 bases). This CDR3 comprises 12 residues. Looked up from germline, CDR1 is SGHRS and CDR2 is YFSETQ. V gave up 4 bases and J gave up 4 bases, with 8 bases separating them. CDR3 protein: CASSGGTTEAFF. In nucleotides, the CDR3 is TGCGCCAGCAGCGGGGGGACCACTGAAGCTTTCTTT.

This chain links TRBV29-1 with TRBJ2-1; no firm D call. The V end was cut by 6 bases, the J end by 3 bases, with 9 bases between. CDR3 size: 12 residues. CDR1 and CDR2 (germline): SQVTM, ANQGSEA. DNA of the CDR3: TGCAGCGTCGGCGACGGCTACAATGAGCAGTTCTTC. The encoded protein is CSVGDGYNEQFF.

CDR3 sequence (DNA): TGCGCCAGCAGCTCAACCACAGACCTGAACACTGAAGCTTTCTTT. As protein: CASSSTTDLNTEAFF. The chain employs TRBV5-1 and TRBJ1-1; no clear D. The germline V gene has CDR1 SGHRS and CDR2 YFSETQ. The CDR3 totals 15 residues. V gave up 3 bases and J gave up 0 bases, with 12 bases separating them.

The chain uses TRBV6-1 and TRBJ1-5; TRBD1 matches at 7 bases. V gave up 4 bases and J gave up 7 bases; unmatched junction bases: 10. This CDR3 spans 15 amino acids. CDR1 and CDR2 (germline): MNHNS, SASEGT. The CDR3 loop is CASSANRGIGQPQHF. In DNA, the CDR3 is TGTGCCAGCAGTGCTAACAGGGGTATAGGACAGCCCCAGCATTTT.

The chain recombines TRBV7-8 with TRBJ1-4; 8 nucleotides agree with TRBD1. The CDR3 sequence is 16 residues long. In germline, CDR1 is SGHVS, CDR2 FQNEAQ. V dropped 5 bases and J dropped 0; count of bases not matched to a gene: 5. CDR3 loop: CASSLRQGTTNEKLFF. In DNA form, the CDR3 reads TGTGCCAGCAGCCTTCGACAGGGGACAACTAATGAAAAACTGTTTTTT.

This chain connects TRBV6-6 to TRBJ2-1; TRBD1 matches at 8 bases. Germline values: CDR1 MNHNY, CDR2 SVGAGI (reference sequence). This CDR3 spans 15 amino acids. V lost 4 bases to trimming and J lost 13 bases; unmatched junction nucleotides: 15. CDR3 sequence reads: CASSSGQGLVELQFF. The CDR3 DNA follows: TGTGCCAGCAGTTCCGGACAGGGCCTAGTGGAATTACAGTTCTTC.

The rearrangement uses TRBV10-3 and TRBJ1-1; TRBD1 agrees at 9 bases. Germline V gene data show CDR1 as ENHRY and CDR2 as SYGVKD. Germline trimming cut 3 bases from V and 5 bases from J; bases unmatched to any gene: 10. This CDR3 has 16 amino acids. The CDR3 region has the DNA TGTGCCATCAGTGACCCCGGACAGGGGAAGGGGACTGAAGCTTTCTTT. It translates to CAISDPGQGKGTEAFF.

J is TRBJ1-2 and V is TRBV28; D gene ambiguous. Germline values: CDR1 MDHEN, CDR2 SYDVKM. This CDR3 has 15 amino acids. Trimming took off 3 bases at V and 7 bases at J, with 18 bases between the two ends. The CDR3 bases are TGTGCCAGCAGTTTCCCCCCAGGCGGGTTTGGTGGCTACACCTTC. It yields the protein CASSFPPGGFGGYTF.

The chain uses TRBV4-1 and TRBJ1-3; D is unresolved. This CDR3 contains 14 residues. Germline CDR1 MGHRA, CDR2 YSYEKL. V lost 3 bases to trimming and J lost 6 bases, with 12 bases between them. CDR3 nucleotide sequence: TGCGCCAGCAGCCAGGGTGACACGTCAAACACCATATATTTT. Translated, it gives CASSQGDTSNTIYF.

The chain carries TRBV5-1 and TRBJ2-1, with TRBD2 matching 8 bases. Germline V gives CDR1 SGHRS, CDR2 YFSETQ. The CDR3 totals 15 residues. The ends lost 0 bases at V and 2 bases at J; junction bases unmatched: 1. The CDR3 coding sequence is TGCGCCAGCAGCTTGGACGGGGGGGCCTACAATGAGCAGTTCTTC. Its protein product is CASSLDGGAYNEQFF.

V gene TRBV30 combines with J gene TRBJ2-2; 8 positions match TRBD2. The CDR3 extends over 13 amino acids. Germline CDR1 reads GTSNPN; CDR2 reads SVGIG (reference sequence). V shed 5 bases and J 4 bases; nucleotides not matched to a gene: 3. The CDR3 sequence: CAWDGGGTGELFF. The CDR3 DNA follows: TGTGCCTGGGACGGGGGGGGCACCGGGGAGCTGTTTTTT.

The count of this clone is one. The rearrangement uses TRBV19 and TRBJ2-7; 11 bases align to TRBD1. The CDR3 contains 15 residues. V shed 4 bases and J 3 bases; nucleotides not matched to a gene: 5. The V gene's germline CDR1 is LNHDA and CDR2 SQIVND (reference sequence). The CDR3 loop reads CASSNRDRGYYEQYF. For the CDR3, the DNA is TGTGCCAGTAGTAACCGGGACAGGGGGTACTACGAGCAGTACTTC. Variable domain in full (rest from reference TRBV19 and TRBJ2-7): DGGITQSPKYLFRKEGQNVTLSCEQNLNHDAMYWYRQDPGQGLRLIYYSQIVNDFQKGDIAEGYSVSREKKESFPLTVTSAQKNPTAFYLCASSNRDRGYYEQYFGPGTRLTVT.

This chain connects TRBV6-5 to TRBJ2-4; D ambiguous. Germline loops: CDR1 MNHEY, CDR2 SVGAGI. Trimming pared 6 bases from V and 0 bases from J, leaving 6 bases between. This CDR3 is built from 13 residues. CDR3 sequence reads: CASRHRAKNIQYF. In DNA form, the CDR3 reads TGTGCCAGCAGACACAGAGCCAAAAACATTCAGTACTTC.

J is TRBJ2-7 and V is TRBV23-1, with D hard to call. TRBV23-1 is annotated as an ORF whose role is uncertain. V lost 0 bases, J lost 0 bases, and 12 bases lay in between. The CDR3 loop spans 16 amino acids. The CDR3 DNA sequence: TGCGCCAGCAGTCAATCGATCAGGAGCCACTCCTACGAGCAGTACTTC. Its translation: CASSQSIRSHSYEQYF.

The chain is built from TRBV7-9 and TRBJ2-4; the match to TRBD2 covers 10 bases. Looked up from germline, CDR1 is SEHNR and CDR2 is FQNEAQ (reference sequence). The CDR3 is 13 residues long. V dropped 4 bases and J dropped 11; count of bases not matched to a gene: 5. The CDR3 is CASSSSGGEVQYF. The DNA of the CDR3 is TGTGCCAGCAGCTCCAGCGGGGGGGAGGTTCAGTACTTC.

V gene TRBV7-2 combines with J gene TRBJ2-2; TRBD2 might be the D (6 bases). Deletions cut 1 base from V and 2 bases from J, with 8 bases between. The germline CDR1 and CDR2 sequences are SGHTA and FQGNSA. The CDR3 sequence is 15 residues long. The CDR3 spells CASSLVAVNTGELFF. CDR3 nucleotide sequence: TGTGCCAGCAGCTTAGTAGCGGTAAACACCGGGGAGCTGTTTTTT.

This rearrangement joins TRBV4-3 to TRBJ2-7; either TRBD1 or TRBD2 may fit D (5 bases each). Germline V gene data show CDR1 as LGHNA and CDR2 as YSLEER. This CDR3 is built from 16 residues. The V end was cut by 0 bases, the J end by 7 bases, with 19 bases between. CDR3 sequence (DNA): TGCGCCAGCAGCCAAGATTGGGGGACCTCACCGGGTGAGCAGTACTTC. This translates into CASSQDWGTSPGEQYF.

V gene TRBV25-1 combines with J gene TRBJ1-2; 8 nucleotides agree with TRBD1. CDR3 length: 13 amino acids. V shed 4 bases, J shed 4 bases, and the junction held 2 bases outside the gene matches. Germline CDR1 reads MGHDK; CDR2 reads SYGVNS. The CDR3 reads CASSADRVYGYTF. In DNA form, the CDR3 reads TGTGCCAGCAGTGCGGACAGGGTCTATGGCTACACCTTC.

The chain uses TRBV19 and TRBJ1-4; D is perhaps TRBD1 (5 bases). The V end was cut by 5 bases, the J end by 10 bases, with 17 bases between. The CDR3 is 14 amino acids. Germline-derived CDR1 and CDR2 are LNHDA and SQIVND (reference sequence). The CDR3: CASSLTAGGGKLFF. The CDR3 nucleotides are TGTGCCAGTAGTCTGACAGCGGGAGGTGGAAAACTGTTTTTT.

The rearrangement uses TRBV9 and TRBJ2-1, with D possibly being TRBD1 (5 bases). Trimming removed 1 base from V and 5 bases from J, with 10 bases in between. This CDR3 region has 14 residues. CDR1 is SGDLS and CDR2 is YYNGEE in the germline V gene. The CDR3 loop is CASSVRQTDNEQFF. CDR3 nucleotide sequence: TGTGCCAGCAGCGTAAGACAGACAGACAATGAGCAGTTCTTC.

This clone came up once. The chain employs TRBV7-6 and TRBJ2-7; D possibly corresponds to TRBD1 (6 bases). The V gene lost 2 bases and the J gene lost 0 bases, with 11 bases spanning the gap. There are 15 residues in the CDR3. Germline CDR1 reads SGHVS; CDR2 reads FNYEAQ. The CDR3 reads CASSLLRDNSYEQYF. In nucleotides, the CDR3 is TGTGCCAGCAGCTTATTACGGGACAACTCCTACGAGCAGTACTTC.

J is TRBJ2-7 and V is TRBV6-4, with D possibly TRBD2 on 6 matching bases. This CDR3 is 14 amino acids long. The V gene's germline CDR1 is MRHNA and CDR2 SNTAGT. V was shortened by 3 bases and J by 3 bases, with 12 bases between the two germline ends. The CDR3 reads CASSEWDLGYEQYF. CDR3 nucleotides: TGTGCCAGCAGTGAGTGGGACTTAGGCTACGAGCAGTACTTC.

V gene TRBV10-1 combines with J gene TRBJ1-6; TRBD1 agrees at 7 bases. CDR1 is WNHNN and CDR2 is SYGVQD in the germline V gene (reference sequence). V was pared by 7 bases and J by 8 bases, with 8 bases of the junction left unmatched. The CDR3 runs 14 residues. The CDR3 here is CASTWTGSDSPLHF. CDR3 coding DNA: TGCGCCAGCACCTGGACAGGATCGGATTCACCCCTCCACTTT.